A single sample is the source of the 32 T cell receptor beta chains below, sequenced in a study of T cell responses to AZD1222 COVID-19 vaccine (dated by TCRdb to the early 2020s). The library relied on the immunoSEQ multiplex PCR assay. TCRdb provides this immuneACCESS table in a form limited to in-frame rearrangements. Some clones are lacking; in checked studies, under half of them reflect an unresolved V gene, and why the rest are absent is not known. This sample holds around 88,000 clones; about nine tenths were observed only once. The leading ten clones occupy approximately 2.8% of the sample. The time point label for this specimen denotes: baseline before first vaccination. The treatment or condition label, as the study defines it: meningococcal conjugate vaccine given as trial control. Source: peripheral blood, taken on day 0 of MenACWY control vaccination. All receptors derive from an adult in good health.

CDR3 sequence: CASSLSLAAGELFF. The CDR3 bases are TGTGCCAGCAGTTTATCACTAGCGGCCGGGGAGCTGTTTTTT. V gene TRBV27 combines with J gene TRBJ2-2; 8 bases align to TRBD2. This CDR3 is 14 amino acids long. The V and J ends lost 0 bases and 6 bases, in that order; junction bases with no gene match: 0. Germline V gene lookup returns CDR1 MNHEY and CDR2 SMNVEV (reference sequence).

This chain connects TRBV6-5 to TRBJ2-5; possible D gene TRBD2, 7 bases. Germline V lookup: CDR1 MNHEY, CDR2 SVGAGI. The CDR3 consists of 14 residues. The V gene lost 6 bases and the J gene lost 0 bases, with 11 bases spanning the gap. The CDR3 loop reads CASRGGGNQETQYF. In DNA, the CDR3 is TGTGCCAGCAGGGGCGGGGGCAACCAAGAGACCCAGTACTTC.

The genes are TRBV20-1 and TRBJ2-1, with 11 bases that match TRBD1. Per germline, CDR1 DFQATT and CDR2 SNEGSKA (reference sequence). The CDR3 loop spans 15 amino acids. V was clipped by 3 bases and J by 4 bases; unmatched bases: 5. The CDR3 spells CSASVGQGVYNEQFF. CDR3 bases: TGCAGTGCTAGTGTGGGACAGGGGGTTTACAATGAGCAGTTCTTC.

The rearrangement links TRBV10-3 to TRBJ1-2, with D possibly being TRBD1 (5 bases). Trimming removed 0 bases at V and 8 bases at J, with 16 bases between. Germline-derived CDR1 and CDR2 are ENHRY and SYGVKD. This CDR3 is 15 amino acids long. CDR3 sequence: CAISESKQGPEGYTF. DNA of the CDR3: TGTGCCATCAGTGAGTCGAAGCAGGGTCCGGAGGGCTACACCTTC.

The chain is built from TRBV14 and TRBJ2-2; TRBD1 is a possible D gene (6 bases). Germline CDR1 reads SGHDN; CDR2 reads FVKESK. This CDR3 region has 15 residues. V shed 1 base and J shed 7 bases, with 13 bases lying between them. The CDR3 here is CASSQAGALGGELFF. CDR3 coding DNA: TGTGCCAGCAGCCAAGCAGGGGCTTTAGGCGGGGAGCTGTTTTTT.

This sequence joins TRBV10-3 and TRBJ2-7, with 7 nucleotides matching TRBD1. The CDR3 sequence is 15 residues long. The germline V gene has CDR1 ENHRY and CDR2 SYGVKD. The ends lost 4 bases at V and 2 bases at J; junction bases unmatched: 8. The CDR3 sequence is CAISATGQPAYEQYF. The CDR3 region has the DNA TGTGCCATCAGTGCTACGGGACAGCCAGCCTACGAGCAGTACTTC.

CDR3 in DNA: TGTGCCAGCAGGACCGAGCGGGGACCCGGGAATGAGCAGTTCTTC. This sequence encodes CASRTERGPGNEQFF. This chain joins TRBV2 and TRBJ2-1; 7 bases are a match to TRBD2. The V and J ends lost 6 bases and 7 bases, in that order; junction bases with no gene match: 12. Per the germline V gene, CDR1 is SNHLY and CDR2 is FYNNEI. The CDR3 runs 15 residues.

This chain uses TRBV7-8 with TRBJ1-2; D is uncertain. V lost 0 bases and J 4 bases, leaving 9 bases between the germline ends. CDR3 length: 14 residues. Per germline, CDR1 SGHVS and CDR2 FQNEAQ. The CDR3 nucleotides read TGTGCCAGCAGCTTAGCCCAGCGCTCCTATGGCTACACCTTC. Residues: CASSLAQRSYGYTF.

This clone was found once. The rearrangement joins TRBV6-5 to TRBJ1-1; D unclear. Germline CDR1 MNHEY, CDR2 SVGAGI. The CDR3 has 12 amino acids. The V end was cut by 7 bases, the J end by 3 bases, with 9 bases between. The CDR3 DNA follows: TGTGCCAGCAACAGCGGACACACTGAAGCTTTCTTT. This translates into CASNSGHTEAFF.

This clone has at least ten counts. The gene calls are TRBV12-3 or TRBV12-4 and TRBJ2-5; D is perhaps TRBD2 (5 bases). The CDR3 has 13 residues. V gave up 5 bases and J gave up 5 bases, with 12 bases separating them. CDR3 sequence reads: CASSLTRWETQYF. CDR3 nucleotides: TGTGCCAGCAGTCTAACTAGGTGGGAGACCCAGTACTTC.

The CDR3 here is CASSLVWGDDTEAFF. In nucleotides, the CDR3 is TGTGCCAGCAGCTTGGTATGGGGAGATGACACTGAAGCTTTCTTT. J is TRBJ1-1 and V is TRBV5-6; D is undetermined. Trimming took off 0 bases at V and 3 bases at J, with 12 bases between the two ends. The CDR3 runs 15 residues. CDR1 SGHDT and CDR2 YYEEEE come from the germline V gene.

The rearrangement joins TRBV6-6 to TRBJ1-3; D is uncertain. The V end lost 7 bases, the J end lost 5 bases, and 6 bases lay between the germline ends. This CDR3 spans 11 amino acids. Germline-derived CDR1 and CDR2 are MNHNY and SVGAGI (reference sequence). CDR3 in amino acids: CASNLRNTIYF. Here the CDR3 DNA reads TGTGCCAGCAATCTCCGAAACACCATATATTTT.

The chain couples TRBV15 to TRBJ2-3; TRBD2 matches 7 bases. Germline V gene lookup returns CDR1 LNHNV and CDR2 YYDKDF (reference sequence). The CDR3 contains 19 residues. Trimming removed 0 bases from V and 2 bases from J; junction bases left unmatched: 14. For the CDR3, the DNA is TGTGCCACCAGCAGAGAATTCTGGAGCGGGGAAAGGGTCACAGATACGCAGTATTTT. This sequence encodes CATSREFWSGERVTDTQYF.

Concerning this clone itself: This same CDR3 is encoded by further DNA sequences in the sample. The CDR3, as DNA: TGTGCCAGCAGTTACCTGGGGACAGAGAACACTGAAGCTTTCTTT. It yields the protein CASSYLGTENTEAFF. The chain carries TRBV6-5 and TRBJ1-1, with 7 positions matching TRBD1. J was trimmed by 1 base and V by 2 bases; bases with no gene match: 4. CDR3 length equals 15 residues. Germline V gene lookup returns CDR1 MNHEY and CDR2 SVGAGI.

The chain joins TRBV7-3 to TRBJ1-1; TRBD1 aligns across 8 bases. Trimming at V came to 5 bases and at J to 0 bases, leaving 11 bases not matched to a gene. The CDR3 is made up of 17 amino acids. Germline CDR1 reads SGHTA; CDR2 reads FQGTGA. CDR3 sequence reads: CASSPRPGQALNTEAFF. CDR3 in DNA: TGTGCCAGCAGCCCCAGGCCGGGACAGGCTTTGAACACTGAAGCTTTCTTT.

The chain joins TRBV7-8 to TRBJ1-1, with TRBD1 as a possible D gene (5 bases). CDR3 length: 15 amino acids. V was pared by 4 bases and J by 1 base, with 13 bases between. Germline-derived CDR1 and CDR2 are SGHVS and FQNEAQ. For the CDR3, the DNA is TGTGCCAGCAGCTGGAGTGGGACCCGGAACACTGAAGCTTTCTTT. The encoded protein is CASSWSGTRNTEAFF.

V gene TRBV4-3 combines with J gene TRBJ2-2; D is unclear. Trimming took off 0 bases at V and 1 base at J, with 9 bases between the two ends. The germline gives CDR1 LGHNA, CDR2 YSLEER. The CDR3 runs 16 residues. CDR3 DNA sequence: TGCGCCAGCAGCCAAGATGTCAGGCGGAACACCGGGGAGCTGTTTTTT. Amino acids: CASSQDVRRNTGELFF.

V usage is TRBV14 and J usage is TRBJ1-5, with D tentatively TRBD1 (6 bases). The CDR3 length is 18 residues. The V gene lost 1 base and the J gene lost 0 bases, with 16 bases spanning the gap. Germline V lookup: CDR1 SGHDN, CDR2 FVKESK. DNA of the CDR3: TGTGCCAGCAGCCAAGCAAGGACAGTCCTATATAGCAATCAGCCCCAGCATTTT. Amino acid sequence: CASSQARTVLYSNQPQHF.

This sequence joins TRBV10-3 and TRBJ1-1; D gene unclear. Germline lookup yields CDR1 ENHRY and CDR2 SYGVKD. This CDR3 is 14 amino acids long. The ends were cut back, 3 bases at V and 1 base at J, with 9 bases in the middle. CDR3 bases: TGTGCCATCAGTGAAGTCGCAGGGAACACTGAAGCTTTCTTT. Protein: CAISEVAGNTEAFF.

V usage is TRBV27 and J usage is TRBJ2-7; 7 positions match TRBD2. Germline V gene sequence: CDR1 MNHEY, CDR2 SMNVEV (reference sequence). V was clipped by 2 bases and J by 2 bases; unmatched bases: 6. There are 15 residues in the CDR3. The CDR3 reads CASSLVGGGAYEQYF. The CDR3 DNA reads as TGTGCCAGCAGTTTAGTGGGGGGGGGAGCCTACGAGCAGTACTTC.

V gene TRBV12-3 or TRBV12-4 combines with J gene TRBJ2-3; no firm D call. The CDR3 contains 12 residues. Trimming took off 7 bases at V and 9 bases at J, with 14 bases between the two ends. In DNA form, the CDR3 reads TGTGCCAGCATCCGGACCGGGTCGACGCAGTATTTT. This sequence encodes CASIRTGSTQYF.

V is TRBV7-2 and J is TRBJ1-1; D may be TRBD1 (5 bases). V lost 4 bases to trimming and J lost 1 base, with 16 bases between them. The CDR3 is made up of 16 amino acids. Germline lookup yields CDR1 SGHTA and CDR2 FQGNSA. The CDR3 reads CASSSPGRGENTEAFF. For the CDR3, the DNA is TGTGCCAGCAGCTCCCCAGGGCGGGGGGAGAACACTGAAGCTTTCTTT.

This clone has a handful of counts. Additional DNA sequences in this sample encode the identical CDR3. This rearrangement joins TRBV29-1 to TRBJ2-3; 7 bases align to TRBD2. This CDR3 has 14 residues. V lost 3 bases to trimming and J lost 1 base; unmatched junction nucleotides: 4. The germline V gene has CDR1 SQVTM and CDR2 ANQGSEA. The CDR3 nucleotides are TGCAGCGTTGAGAGCGGGGTGGGCACAGATACGCAGTATTTT. It is translated as CSVESGVGTDTQYF.

The chain is built from TRBV7-9 and TRBJ2-3; D gene unclear. There are 13 residues in the CDR3. The ends were cut back, 0 bases at V and 4 bases at J, with 5 bases in the middle. The germline CDR1 and CDR2 sequences are SEHNR and FQNEAQ (reference sequence). CDR3 amino acids: CASSLALADTQYF. CDR3 in DNA: TGTGCCAGCAGCTTAGCCCTCGCAGATACGCAGTATTTT.

The genes are TRBV9 and TRBJ1-1, with no clear D. The CDR3 spans 16 residues. The V gene lost 4 bases and the J gene lost 1 base, with 17 bases spanning the gap. Germline V gene lookup returns CDR1 SGDLS and CDR2 YYNGEE. CDR3 coding DNA: TGTGCCAGCAGCCCACCCCTGGCACCTCCGAACACTGAAGCTTTCTTT. This gives the protein CASSPPLAPPNTEAFF.

This sequence joins TRBV19 and TRBJ2-1; TRBD1 or TRBD2 may be the D gene (6 bases each). V dropped 7 bases and J dropped 0 bases, with 13 bases sitting between them. This CDR3 spans 15 amino acids. CDR1 LNHDA and CDR2 SQIVND come from the germline V gene (reference sequence). CDR3 sequence: CASTPWGASYNEQFF. As DNA, the CDR3 is TGTGCCAGTACCCCGTGGGGGGCCTCCTACAATGAGCAGTTCTTC. Looking up the rest from reference TRBV19 and TRBJ2-1 gives the full variable domain: DGGITQSPKYLFRKEGQNVTLSCEQNLNHDAMYWYRQDPGQGLRLIYYSQIVNDFQKGDIAEGYSVSREKKESFPLTVTSAQKNPTAFYLCASTPWGASYNEQFFGPGTRLTVL.

The CDR3 sequence is CAWRVSGETQYF. Here the CDR3 DNA reads TGTGCCTGGAGGGTCTCAGGAGAGACCCAGTACTTC. The chain couples TRBV30 to TRBJ2-5; unclear D gene. From germline, CDR1 is GTSNPN and CDR2 SVGIG (reference sequence). The CDR3 runs to 12 residues. Trimming removed 3 bases at V and 4 bases at J, with 9 bases between.

The chain uses TRBV19 and TRBJ1-2, with a possible D match to TRBD1 (5 bases). With 1 base removed from V and 6 bases from J, the gap between germline ends came to 15 bases. The CDR3 has 15 amino acids. Germline values: CDR1 LNHDA, CDR2 SQIVND (reference sequence). The chain's CDR3 is CASSIVQGNVDGYTF. The DNA for the CDR3 is TGTGCCAGTAGTATAGTCCAGGGAAATGTTGATGGCTACACCTTC.

The chain recombines TRBV20-1 with TRBJ1-5, with D maybe TRBD1 (5 bases). The V and J ends lost 3 bases and 7 bases respectively, with 13 bases between them. The germline V gene has CDR1 DFQATT and CDR2 SNEGSKA (reference sequence). This CDR3 region has 13 residues. The CDR3 here is CSASPYEGQPQHF. The CDR3 DNA reads TGCAGTGCTAGTCCCTACGAGGGGCAGCCCCAGCATTTT.

The chain has TRBV9 and TRBJ2-1; TRBD2 matches 10 bases. V lost 3 bases, J lost 10 bases, and 13 bases stayed unmatched. Germline lookup yields CDR1 SGDLS and CDR2 YYNGEE. The CDR3 length is 16 residues. The CDR3: CASSARSGGVSGEQFF. CDR3 nucleotides: TGTGCCAGCAGCGCCCGCAGCGGGGGGGTATCCGGGGAGCAGTTCTTC.

This chain joins TRBV2 and TRBJ1-4; D uncertain. The CDR3 has 10 amino acids. Germline loops: CDR1 SNHLY, CDR2 FYNNEI. Trimming left V 3 bases short and J 7 bases short, with 0 bases between. CDR3 protein: CASSDEKLFF. CDR3 bases: TGTGCCAGCAGTGATGAAAAACTGTTTTTT.

This clone was seen once. The chain couples TRBV7-9 to TRBJ1-2, with no clear D. Germline CDR1 SEHNR, CDR2 FQNEAQ (reference sequence). V lost 5 bases and J 6 bases, leaving 10 bases between the germline ends. This CDR3 is 12 amino acids long. In DNA form, the CDR3 reads TGTGCCAGCAGCCTAACCACGAATGGCTACACCTTC. Translated, it gives CASSLTTNGYTF.